Below, 23 T cell receptor beta chains from the same sample are listed, as sequenced in a study of T cell responses to AZD1222 COVID-19 vaccine (dated by TCRdb to the early 2020s). The method behind the library was the immunoSEQ multiplex PCR assay. TCRdb mirrors the immuneACCESS table, restricted to in-frame sequences. Some clones are absent from its copies; in checked studies, under half trace to an unresolved V gene, and the reason for the others is unknown. In this sample the table shows about 83,000 clones, around 88% of which occur a single time. Of the sample, more than 8.5% falls within the top ten clones. The sample's time point label, decoded: baseline before first vaccination. The material was peripheral blood, obtained on day 0 of AZD1222 vaccination. These receptors were taken from an adult in good health.

The rearrangement joins TRBV7-3 to TRBJ1-3; D unclear. Germline assignment: CDR1 SGHTA and CDR2 FQGTGA. V was cut by 1 base and J by 0 bases, with 4 bases left in between. The CDR3 totals 14 residues. CDR3 sequence reads: CASSLMGSGNTIYF. CDR3 coding DNA: TGTGCCAGCAGCTTAATGGGCTCTGGAAACACCATATATTTT.

The chain joins TRBV5-5 to TRBJ1-6, with 10 nucleotides matching TRBD1. Per germline, CDR1 SGHKS and CDR2 YYEKEE (reference sequence). The CDR3 consists of 15 residues. V trimming: 3 bases; J trimming: 5 bases; junction bases outside the gene matches: 2. The CDR3 coding sequence is TGTGCCAGCAGCTCCGGGACAGGGGATAATTCACCCCTCCACTTT. It encodes CASSSGTGDNSPLHF.

J is TRBJ2-3 and V is TRBV10-1; D is unresolved. The germline V gene encodes CDR1 WNHNN and CDR2 SYGVQD (reference sequence). CDR3 length equals 13 residues. V was pared by 6 bases and J by 4 bases, with 11 bases between. CDR3 residues: CASSPDASDTQYF. In DNA form, the CDR3 reads TGCGCCAGCAGCCCGGACGCATCAGATACGCAGTATTTT.

The chain is built from TRBV28 and TRBJ2-7, with 7 bases identical to TRBD1. The CDR3 has 16 amino acids. The V gene end was trimmed by 0 bases and the J gene end by 7 bases; junction bases not matched to a gene: 12. In germline, CDR1 is MDHEN, CDR2 SYDVKM. CDR3 in amino acids: CASSLWSGGSLWEQYF. The CDR3 nucleotides read TGTGCCAGCAGTTTATGGTCAGGGGGTTCTTTGTGGGAGCAGTACTTC.

This chain uses TRBV7-2 with TRBJ1-4; D not certain. This CDR3 comprises 13 residues. The V and J ends lost 2 bases and 7 bases respectively, with 8 bases between them. Germline lookup yields CDR1 SGHTA and CDR2 FQGNSA. The CDR3 reads CASSLSVFEKLFF. The CDR3 region has the DNA TGTGCCAGCAGCTTAAGTGTTTTTGAAAAACTGTTTTTT.

V gene TRBV7-3 combines with J gene TRBJ2-2; TRBD2 agrees at 8 bases. The ends lost 4 bases at V and 6 bases at J; junction bases unmatched: 1. There are 13 residues in the CDR3. Germline CDR1 is SGHTA and CDR2 is FQGTGA. In nucleotides, the CDR3 is TGTGCCAGCAGCTCCGGGGGGGCCGGGGAGCTGTTTTTT. Protein sequence: CASSSGGAGELFF. Variable domain in full (rest from reference TRBV7-3 and TRBJ2-2): GAGVSQTPSNKVTEKGKYVELRCDPISGHTALYWYRQSLGQGPEFLIYFQGTGAADDSGLPNDRFFAVRPEGSVSTLKIQRTERGDSAVYLCASSSGGAGELFFGEGSRLTVL.

The rearrangement links TRBV5-5 to TRBJ2-7; D not certain. Trimming shortened V by 0 bases and J by 3 bases, and 10 bases separated the two germline ends. From germline, CDR1 is SGHKS and CDR2 YYEKEE (reference sequence). This CDR3 spans 14 amino acids. CDR3 nucleotide sequence: TGTGCCAGCAGCTTGGAGGACGGGTACTACGAGCAGTACTTC. This encodes CASSLEDGYYEQYF. Variable domain in full (rest from reference TRBV5-5 and TRBJ2-7): DAGVTQSPTHLIKTRGQQVTLRCSPISGHKSVSWYQQVLGQGPQFIFQYYEKEERGRGNFPDRFSARQFPNYSSELNVNALLLGDSALYLCASSLEDGYYEQYFGPGTRLTVT.

This chain joins TRBV7-9 and TRBJ1-1; D is ambiguous. The CDR3 runs 14 residues. V was clipped by 5 bases and J by 0 bases, with 10 bases between them. In germline, CDR1 is SEHNR, CDR2 FQNEAQ (reference sequence). In nucleotides, the CDR3 is TGTGCCAGCAGCCCCGACGGTATGAACACTGAAGCTTTCTTT. This encodes CASSPDGMNTEAFF. Supplemented by reference TRBV7-9 and TRBJ1-1, the full variable domain reads DTGVSQNPRHKITKRGQNVTFRCDPISEHNRLYWYRQTLGQGPEFLTYFQNEAQLEKSRLLSDRFSAERPKGSFSTLEIQRTEQGDSAMYLCASSPDGMNTEAFFGQGTRLTVV.

The chain recombines TRBV5-1 with TRBJ2-3, with 8 positions matching TRBD1. With 4 bases clipped from V and 0 bases from J, the junction kept 4 bases outside the gene matches. Germline V gives CDR1 SGHRS, CDR2 YFSETQ. The CDR3 is 15 amino acids. CDR3 DNA sequence: TGCGCCAGCAGCAGAGGACAGGGAAGCACAGATACGCAGTATTTT. It codes for CASSRGQGSTDTQYF.

In its sample, this clone was seen a few times. The chain links TRBV13 to TRBJ2-1; 7 nucleotides line up with TRBD2. Germline V gives CDR1 PRHDT, CDR2 FYEKMQ (reference sequence). The CDR3 is 15 residues long. Trimming removed 3 bases from V and 7 bases from J; junction bases left unmatched: 9. The CDR3 DNA sequence: TGTGCCAGCAGCTTCGGCGCGGGAGTCGGGAATGAGCAGTTCTTC. Its translation is CASSFGAGVGNEQFF.

V usage is TRBV7-3 and J usage is TRBJ1-6, with D possibly being TRBD1 (5 bases). With 1 base removed from V and 11 bases from J, the gap between germline ends came to 12 bases. The CDR3 covers 14 residues. The V gene's germline CDR1 is SGHTA and CDR2 FQGTGA. CDR3 region: CASSLRDRRTPLHF. The CDR3 DNA follows: TGTGCCAGCAGCTTAAGGGACCGCCGGACACCCCTCCACTTT.

This clone was recorded once. This rearrangement joins TRBV11-2 to TRBJ1-3; D is ambiguous. Germline V lookup: CDR1 SGHAT, CDR2 FQNNGV. V was shortened by 3 bases and J by 4 bases, with 10 bases between the two germline ends. CDR3 length: 14 amino acids. This CDR3 is CASSFLNTGNTIYF. CDR3 in DNA: TGTGCCAGCAGCTTTCTAAATACAGGAAACACCATATATTTT.

This clone was observed once. The V and J genes are TRBV15 and TRBJ1-4, with D unresolved. V was shortened by 5 bases and J by 4 bases, with 8 bases between the two germline ends. This CDR3 comprises 13 residues. Germline values: CDR1 LNHNV, CDR2 YYDKDF (reference sequence). The CDR3 sequence is CATSARDNEKLFF. DNA of the CDR3: TGTGCCACCAGCGCCCGGGATAATGAAAAACTGTTTTTT.

The chain employs TRBV6-2 or TRBV6-3 and TRBJ2-1; TRBD2 aligns across 16 bases. After removal of 5 bases from V and 8 bases from J, the junction contained 9 bases not matched to a gene. The V gene's germline CDR1 is MNHEY and CDR2 SVGEGT. CDR3 length: 17 residues. The CDR3 region has the DNA TGTGCCAGCAGTGGACTAATCGGGACTAGCGGGGGGGATGAGCAGTTCTTC. Amino acids: CASSGLIGTSGGDEQFF.

The gene calls are TRBV2 and TRBJ2-3, with no clear D. V was cut by 5 bases and J by 0 bases, with 9 bases left in between. Germline lookup yields CDR1 SNHLY and CDR2 FYNNEI. This CDR3 is 14 amino acids long. Here the CDR3 reads CASSSLLSTDTQYF. Written as DNA, the CDR3 is TGTGCCAGCAGTTCCCTTCTAAGCACAGATACGCAGTATTTT.

V usage is TRBV24-1 and J usage is TRBJ2-2, with a weak D call TRBD1 (8 bases). This CDR3 comprises 15 residues. Germline CDR1 reads KGHDR; CDR2 reads SFDVKD. Trimming took 6 bases from V and 3 from J, leaving 13 bases between them. In DNA form, the CDR3 reads TGTGCCACCAGTAGACAGGGGAGGGACACCGGGGAGCTGTTTTTT. Translated: CATSRQGRDTGELFF.

The V and J genes are TRBV14 and TRBJ1-1; 7 bases are a match to TRBD1. CDR1 and CDR2 (germline): SGHDN, FVKESK. The CDR3 runs to 12 residues. V lost 4 bases to trimming and J lost 9 bases; unmatched junction nucleotides: 5. The CDR3 reads CASSPNRGQAFF. The CDR3, as DNA: TGTGCCAGCAGCCCCAACAGGGGACAAGCTTTCTTT.

The chain recombines TRBV28 with TRBJ1-3; a weak D match, TRBD1 (6 bases). Trimming left V 6 bases short and J 4 bases short, with 13 bases between. The CDR3 is 14 residues long. CDR1 MDHEN and CDR2 SYDVKM come from the germline V gene. The CDR3 DNA follows: TGTGCCAGCAGGTTCGGAGGGGGAGGAAACACCATATATTTT. Translated: CASRFGGGGNTIYF.

The J gene is TRBJ2-3, the V gene TRBV9, with D possibly TRBD1 on 5 matching bases. Germline assignment: CDR1 SGDLS and CDR2 YYNGEE. V shed 4 bases and J shed 1 base, with 10 bases lying between them. The CDR3 loop spans 14 amino acids. This CDR3 is CASSPGIRTDTQYF. As DNA, the CDR3 is TGTGCCAGCAGCCCAGGGATCCGCACAGATACGCAGTATTTT.

V is TRBV7-2 and J is TRBJ2-7; 12 nucleotides align to TRBD2. J gave up 6 bases and V 5 bases, and 8 bases lay outside the gene matches. The CDR3 is made up of 15 amino acids. Germline assignment: CDR1 SGHTA and CDR2 FQGNSA. CDR3 bases: TGTGCCAGCAGCCGTCAGACTAGCGGGAGTGTCGAGCAGTACTTC. As protein: CASSRQTSGSVEQYF.

The rearrangement uses TRBV5-4 and TRBJ2-1; TRBD2 aligns across 9 bases. The CDR3 covers 16 residues. Germline loops: CDR1 SGHNT, CDR2 YYREEE (reference sequence). The V and J ends lost 6 bases and 6 bases, in that order; junction bases with no gene match: 13. CDR3 region: CASTLGAGGRSNEQFF. Here the CDR3 DNA reads TGTGCCAGCACCCTAGGAGCGGGAGGAAGGAGCAATGAGCAGTTCTTC.

The CDR3 loop is CASSPLRDRPHEQYF. DNA for the CDR3: TGCGCCAGCAGTCCTTTACGGGACAGACCTCACGAGCAGTACTTC. This rearrangement joins TRBV10-2 to TRBJ2-7; 7 bases line up with TRBD1. CDR1 WSHSY and CDR2 SAAADI come from the germline V gene. The trim removed 5 bases at V and 5 bases at J, leaving 12 bases unmatched. This CDR3 has 15 amino acids.

The chain employs TRBV19 and TRBJ1-2, with no clear D. CDR3 length equals 11 residues. Per the germline V gene, CDR1 is LNHDA and CDR2 is SQIVND (reference sequence). Trimming left V 3 bases short and J 8 bases short, with 7 bases between. The CDR3 bases are TGTGCCAGTAGTATTTTTGGCGGCTACACCTTC. This gives the protein CASSIFGGYTF.